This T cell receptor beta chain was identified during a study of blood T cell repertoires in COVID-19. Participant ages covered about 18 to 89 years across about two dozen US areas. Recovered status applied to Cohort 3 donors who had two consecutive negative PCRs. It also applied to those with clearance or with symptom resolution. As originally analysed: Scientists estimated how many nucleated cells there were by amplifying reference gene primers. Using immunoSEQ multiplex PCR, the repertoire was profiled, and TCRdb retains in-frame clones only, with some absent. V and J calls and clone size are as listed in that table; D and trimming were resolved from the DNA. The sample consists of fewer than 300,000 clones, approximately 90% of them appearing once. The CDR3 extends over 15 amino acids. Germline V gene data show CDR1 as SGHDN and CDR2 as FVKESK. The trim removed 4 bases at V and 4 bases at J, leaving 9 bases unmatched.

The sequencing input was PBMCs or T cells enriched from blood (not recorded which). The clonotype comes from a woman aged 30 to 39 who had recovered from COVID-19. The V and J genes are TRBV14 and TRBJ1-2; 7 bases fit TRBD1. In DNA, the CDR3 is TGTGCCAGCAGCCTTTCCCGGACAGGCTCCTATGGCTACACCTTC. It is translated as CASSLSRTGSYGYTF.